The 2 T cell receptor beta chains below come from one sample, sequenced in a study of T cell repertoires in cytomegalovirus infection. TCRdb used MiXCR to reprocess the reads, holding one entry per CDR3 protein. The repertoire consists of about 920,000 distinct CDR3 sequences, with approximately 31% occurring once and the leading ten covering around 15%. These TCRs' antigens remain unknown. The specimen was cultured CD8+ T cells from PBMCs, collected from culture after CMV antigen stimulation. The receptors shown here come from a human donor in good health (CMV status not recorded). Some clones in this sample may be carry-over from other donors' samples.

CDR3 residues: CASTNKRGATDTQYF. Written as DNA, the CDR3 is TGTGCCAGCACCAACAAGAGGGGAGCCACAGATACGCAGTATTTT. The rearrangement links TRBV2 to TRBJ2-3; D possibly matches TRBD1 or TRBD2 (5 bases each). V dropped 7 bases and J dropped 2 bases, with 16 bases sitting between them. The CDR3 extends over 15 amino acids. Germline V gene data show CDR1 as SNHLY and CDR2 as FYNNEI. Complete variable domain (other parts from reference TRBV2 and TRBJ2-3): EPEVTQTPSHQVTQMGQEVILRCVPISNHLYFYWYRQILGQKVEFLVSFYNNEISEKSEIFDDQFSVERPDGSNFTLKIRSTKLEDSAMYFCASTNKRGATDTQYFGPGTRLTVL.

This clonotype was detected only a few times. The chain carries TRBV4-2 and TRBJ1-1, with 9 positions matching TRBD1. The CDR3 length is 15 residues. Germline CDR1 and CDR2: LGHNA and YNFKEQ. Unmatched junction bases numbered 8, after V lost 0 bases and J lost 9 bases. The chain's CDR3 is CASSQDLPGQGKAFF. The CDR3 DNA reads TGTGCCAGCAGCCAAGATTTACCGGGACAGGGAAAAGCTTTCTTT.